The 10 T cell receptor beta chains below all came from one sample that was sequenced in a study of vaccination and CD4 T cells after COVID-19. Stated treatment: roughly 11-day PBMC culture with coronavirus spike peptide pools or control peptides (ViraFEST assay). These receptors have no known antigen. Sequencing of cultured CD4+ T cell DNA used the Oncomine TCR Beta short-read assay. TCRdb redid the calling of the PCR reads with MiXCR, one entry per CDR3 protein. This sample carries some 11,000 distinct CDR3 sequences, roughly 30% of them seen once, and the ten largest clones take roughly 13%. Sequenced material: CD4+ T cells from blood, cultured in vitro, taken after SARS-CoV-2 vaccination. All receptors derive from a human donor who had recovered from COVID-19.

The rearrangement links TRBV21-1 to TRBJ2-7; TRBD1, the table's D call, lacks a check against the DNA. TRBV21-1 is shown as a pseudogene. The CDR3 contains 20 residues. CDR3 protein: CASSKGRTGGPTTYLDEQYF. The CDR3 DNA reads as TGTGCCAGCAGCAAAGGGCGGACAGGGGGCCCTACCACCTACCTTGACGAGCAGTACTTC.

This sequence joins TRBV27 and TRBJ2-7; D may be TRBD2 (5 bases). Germline V gives CDR1 MNHEY, CDR2 SMNVEV (reference sequence). This CDR3 is built from 13 residues. V lost 10 bases to trimming and J lost 0 bases, with 13 bases between them. The CDR3 coding sequence is TGTGCCACCAGGAGGCCAAGCTCCTACGAGCAGTACTTC. This gives the protein CATRRPSSYEQYF.

The chain combines TRBV7-2 with TRBJ2-5, with unresolved D. Germline V gene lookup returns CDR1 SGHTA and CDR2 FQGNSA. The CDR3 contains 15 residues. Trimming cost V 6 bases and J 1 base, with 15 bases left between them. This CDR3 reads CASRSQLGLQETQYF. CDR3 in DNA: TGTGCCAGCAGAAGCCAGCTTGGGCTCCAAGAGACCCAGTACTTC. Looking up the rest from reference TRBV7-2 and TRBJ2-5 gives the full variable domain: GAGVSQSPSNKVTEKGKDVELRCDPISGHTALYWYRQSLGQGLEFLIYFQGNSAPDKSGLPSDRFSAERTGGSVSTLTIQRTQQEDSAVYLCASRSQLGLQETQYFGPGTRLLVL.

The chain links TRBV7-9 to TRBJ2-7, with 14 bases identical to TRBD2. V was clipped by 5 bases and J by 1 base; unmatched bases: 10. The CDR3 has 18 amino acids. CDR1 is SEHNR, CDR2 FQNEAQ, per germline (reference sequence). The CDR3: CASSLPLTSGRGSYEQYF. The DNA of the CDR3 is TGTGCCAGCAGCCTCCCCCTGACTAGCGGGAGGGGTTCCTACGAGCAGTACTTC. The full variable domain, its missing parts supplied by reference TRBV7-9 and TRBJ2-7, is DTGVSQNPRHKITKRGQNVTFRCDPISEHNRLYWYRQTLGQGPEFLTYFQNEAQLEKSRLLSDRFSAERPKGSFSTLEIQRTEQGDSAMYLCASSLPLTSGRGSYEQYFGPGTRLTVT.

In this sample, this clonotype turned up a few times. This chain uses TRBV14 with TRBJ2-2, with 7 bases that match TRBD2. The V and J ends lost 4 bases and 7 bases, in that order; junction bases with no gene match: 12. This CDR3 is built from 16 residues. In germline, CDR1 is SGHDN, CDR2 FVKESK. Here the CDR3 DNA reads TGTGCCAGCAGCCCCGGGCCCGGGGGAGGGGTCGGGGAGCTGTTTTTT. It translates to CASSPGPGGGVGELFF.

In its sample, this clonotype was seen a few times. V usage is TRBV7-2 and J usage is TRBJ1-4; D might be TRBD1 (5 bases). Deletions cut 10 bases from V and 1 base from J, with 10 bases between. Germline V CDR1 and CDR2: SGHTA, FQGNSA. The CDR3 contains 13 residues. This CDR3 is CATRGGTNEKLFF. CDR3 DNA: TGTGCCACCCGGGGGGGAACTAATGAAAAACTGTTTTTT.

The chain joins TRBV7-3 to TRBJ2-7; TRBD1 matches at 9 bases. Unmatched junction bases numbered 6, after V lost 2 bases and J lost 4 bases. CDR1 and CDR2 from the germline V gene are SGHTA and FQGTGA. The CDR3 runs to 15 residues. CDR3 sequence reads: CASSLGVGQGYEQYF. CDR3 DNA sequence: TGTGCCAGCAGCTTAGGAGTGGGACAGGGATACGAGCAGTACTTC.

This chain connects TRBV5-1 to TRBJ1-1; D not certain. Germline CDR1 reads SGHRS; CDR2 reads YFSETQ. The V end was cut by 6 bases, the J end by 3 bases, with 12 bases between. This CDR3 region has 13 residues. In nucleotides, the CDR3 is TGCGCCAGCAACCCAACGGGGTACACTGAAGCTTTCTTT. Translating it yields CASNPTGYTEAFF.

This chain connects TRBV6-2 or TRBV6-3 to TRBJ2-2, with D possibly being TRBD2 (6 bases). The CDR3 sequence is 13 residues long. Germline values: CDR1 MNHEY, CDR2 SVGEGT. The ends were cut back, 6 bases at V and 5 bases at J, with 10 bases in the middle. CDR3 in DNA: TGTGCCAGCAGCCGTGGGACTACCGGGGAGCTGTTTTTT. It specifies CASSRGTTGELFF.

This clonotype ranks as large. CDR3 amino acids: CASSSQWGLNTGELFF. The CDR3 DNA is TGTGCCAGCAGCTCCCAATGGGGGCTTAACACCGGGGAGCTGTTTTTT. The V call is TRBV7-2, the J call TRBJ2-2; D perhaps matches TRBD1 (6 bases). Germline V gives CDR1 SGHTA, CDR2 FQGNSA. The CDR3 is 16 residues long. Trimming shortened V by 4 bases and J by 2 bases, and 14 bases separated the two germline ends. Full variable domain (rest looked up from reference TRBV7-2 and TRBJ2-2): GAGVSQSPSNKVTEKGKDVELRCDPISGHTALYWYRQSLGQGLEFLIYFQGNSAPDKSGLPSDRFSAERTGGSVSTLTIQRTQQEDSAVYLCASSSQWGLNTGELFFGEGSRLTVL.